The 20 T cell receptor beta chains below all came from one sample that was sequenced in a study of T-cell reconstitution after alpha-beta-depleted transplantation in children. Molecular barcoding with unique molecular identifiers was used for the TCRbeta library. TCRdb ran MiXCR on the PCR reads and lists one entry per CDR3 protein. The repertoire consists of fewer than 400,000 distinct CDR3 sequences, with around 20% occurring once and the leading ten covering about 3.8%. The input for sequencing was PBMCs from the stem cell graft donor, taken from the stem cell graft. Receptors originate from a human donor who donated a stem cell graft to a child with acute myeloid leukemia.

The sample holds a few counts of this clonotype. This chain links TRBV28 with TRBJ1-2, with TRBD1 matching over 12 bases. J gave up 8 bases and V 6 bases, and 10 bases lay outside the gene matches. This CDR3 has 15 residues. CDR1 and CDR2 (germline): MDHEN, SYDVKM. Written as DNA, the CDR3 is TGTGCCAGCAGGCACCCCGAGGGACAGGGGGCCGGCTACACCTTC. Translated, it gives CASRHPEGQGAGYTF.

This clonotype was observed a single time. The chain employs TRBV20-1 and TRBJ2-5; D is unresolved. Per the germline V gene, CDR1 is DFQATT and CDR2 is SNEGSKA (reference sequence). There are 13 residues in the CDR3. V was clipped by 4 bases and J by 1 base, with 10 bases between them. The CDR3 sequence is CSATVTGQETQYF. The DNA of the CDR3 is TGCAGTGCTACAGTGACGGGCCAAGAGACCCAGTACTTC.

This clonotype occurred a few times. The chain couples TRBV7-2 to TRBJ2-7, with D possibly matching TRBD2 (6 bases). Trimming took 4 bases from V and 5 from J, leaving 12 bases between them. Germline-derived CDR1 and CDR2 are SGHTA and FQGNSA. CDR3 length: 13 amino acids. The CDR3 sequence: CASSYTSSHEQYF. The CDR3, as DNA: TGTGCCAGCAGCTATACTAGCAGCCACGAGCAGTACTTC.

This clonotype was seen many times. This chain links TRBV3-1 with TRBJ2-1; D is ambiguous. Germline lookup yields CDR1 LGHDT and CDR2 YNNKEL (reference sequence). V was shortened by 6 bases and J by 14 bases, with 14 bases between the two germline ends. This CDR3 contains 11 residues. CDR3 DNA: TGTGCCAGCAGTTCCGGGCAAACGGAGTTCTTC. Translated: CASSSGQTEFF.

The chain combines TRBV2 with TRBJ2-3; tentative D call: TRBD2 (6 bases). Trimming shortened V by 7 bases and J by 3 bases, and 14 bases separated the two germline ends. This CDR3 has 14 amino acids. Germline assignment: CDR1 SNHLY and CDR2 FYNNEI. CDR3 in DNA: TGTGCCAGCATGGGGGGAGCTGGGACAGATACGCAGTATTTT. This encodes CASMGGAGTDTQYF.

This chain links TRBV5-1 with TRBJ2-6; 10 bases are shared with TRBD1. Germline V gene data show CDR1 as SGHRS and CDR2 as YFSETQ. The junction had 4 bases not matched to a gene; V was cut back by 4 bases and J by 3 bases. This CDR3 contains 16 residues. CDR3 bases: TGCGCCAGCAGCCCGACAGGGGGCTATGGGGCCAACGTCCTGACTTTC. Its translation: CASSPTGGYGANVLTF.

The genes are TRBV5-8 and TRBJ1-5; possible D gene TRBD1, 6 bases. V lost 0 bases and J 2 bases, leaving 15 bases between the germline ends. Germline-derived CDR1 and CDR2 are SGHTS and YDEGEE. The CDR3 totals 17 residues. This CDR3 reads CASSLVPGGRRNQPQHF. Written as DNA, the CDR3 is TGTGCCAGCAGCTTGGTGCCCGGGGGCAGGCGCAATCAGCCCCAGCATTTT.

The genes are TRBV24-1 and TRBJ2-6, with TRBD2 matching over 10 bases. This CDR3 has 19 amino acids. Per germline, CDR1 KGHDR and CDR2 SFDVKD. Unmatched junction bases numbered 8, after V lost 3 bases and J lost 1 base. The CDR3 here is CATSDTSSGRESGANVLTF. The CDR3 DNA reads TGTGCCACCAGTGATACGTCCAGCGGGAGGGAATCTGGGGCCAACGTCCTGACTTTC.

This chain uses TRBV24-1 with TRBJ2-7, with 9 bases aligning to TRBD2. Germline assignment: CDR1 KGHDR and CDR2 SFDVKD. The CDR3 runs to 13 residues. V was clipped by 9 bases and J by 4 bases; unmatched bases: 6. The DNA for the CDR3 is TGTGCCACCGGAGGGACTAGCTTGTACGAGCAGTACTTC. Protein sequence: CATGGTSLYEQYF.

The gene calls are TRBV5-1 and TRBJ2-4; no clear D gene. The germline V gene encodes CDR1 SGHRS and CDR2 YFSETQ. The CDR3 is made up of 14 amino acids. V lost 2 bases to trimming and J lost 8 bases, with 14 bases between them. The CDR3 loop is CASSFGMDFDIQYF. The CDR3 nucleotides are TGCGCCAGCAGCTTTGGAATGGATTTCGACATTCAGTACTTC.

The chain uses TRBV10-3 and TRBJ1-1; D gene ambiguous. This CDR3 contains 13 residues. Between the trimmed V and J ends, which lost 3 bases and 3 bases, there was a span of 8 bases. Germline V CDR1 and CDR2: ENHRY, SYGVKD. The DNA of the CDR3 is TGTGCCATCAGTGATAACACCTACACTGAAGCTTTCTTT. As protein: CAISDNTYTEAFF.

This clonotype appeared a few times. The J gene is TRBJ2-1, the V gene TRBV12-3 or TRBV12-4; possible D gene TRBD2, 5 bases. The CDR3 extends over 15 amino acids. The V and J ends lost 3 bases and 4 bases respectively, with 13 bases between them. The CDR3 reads CASSFISGGYNEQFF. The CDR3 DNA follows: TGTGCCAGCAGTTTCATAAGCGGAGGATACAATGAGCAGTTCTTC.

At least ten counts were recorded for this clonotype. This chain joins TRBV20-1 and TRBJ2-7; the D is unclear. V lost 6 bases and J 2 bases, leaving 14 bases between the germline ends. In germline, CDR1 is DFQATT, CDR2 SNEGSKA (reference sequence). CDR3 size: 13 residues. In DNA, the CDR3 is TGCAGTGCAAGAAGGCAGGTGACCTACGAGCAGTACTTC. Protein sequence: CSARRQVTYEQYF.

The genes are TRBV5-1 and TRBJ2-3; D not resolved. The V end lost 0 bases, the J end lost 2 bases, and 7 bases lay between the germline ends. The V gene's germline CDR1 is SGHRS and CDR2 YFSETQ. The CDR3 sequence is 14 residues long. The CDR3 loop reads CASSLVGYTDTQYF. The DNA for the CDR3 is TGCGCCAGCAGCTTGGTTGGATACACAGATACGCAGTATTTT.

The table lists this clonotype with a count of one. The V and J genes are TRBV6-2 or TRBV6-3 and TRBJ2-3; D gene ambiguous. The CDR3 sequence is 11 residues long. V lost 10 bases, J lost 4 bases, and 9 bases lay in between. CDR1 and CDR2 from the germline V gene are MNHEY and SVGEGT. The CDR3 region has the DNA TGTGCCACGTCCCCGGCAGATACGCAGTATTTT. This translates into CATSPADTQYF.

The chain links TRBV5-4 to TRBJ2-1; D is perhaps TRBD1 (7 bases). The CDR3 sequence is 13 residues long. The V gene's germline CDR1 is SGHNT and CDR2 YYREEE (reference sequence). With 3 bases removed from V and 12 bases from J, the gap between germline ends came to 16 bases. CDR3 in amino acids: CASSSKQGRLQFF. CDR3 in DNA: TGTGCCAGCAGCTCGAAACAGGGGAGGTTGCAGTTCTTC.

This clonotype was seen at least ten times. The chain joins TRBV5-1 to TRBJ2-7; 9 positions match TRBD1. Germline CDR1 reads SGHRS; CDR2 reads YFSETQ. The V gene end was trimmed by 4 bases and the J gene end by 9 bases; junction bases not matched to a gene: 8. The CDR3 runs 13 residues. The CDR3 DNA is TGCGCCAGCAGCACCTCGGACAGGGGAGGGCAGTACTTC. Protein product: CASSTSDRGGQYF.

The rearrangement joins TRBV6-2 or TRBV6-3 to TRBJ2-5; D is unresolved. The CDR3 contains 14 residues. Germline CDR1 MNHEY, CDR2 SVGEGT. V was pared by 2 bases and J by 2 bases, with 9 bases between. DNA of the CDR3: TGTGCCAGCAGTTACGACACAGTGCAAGAGACCCAGTACTTC. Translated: CASSYDTVQETQYF.

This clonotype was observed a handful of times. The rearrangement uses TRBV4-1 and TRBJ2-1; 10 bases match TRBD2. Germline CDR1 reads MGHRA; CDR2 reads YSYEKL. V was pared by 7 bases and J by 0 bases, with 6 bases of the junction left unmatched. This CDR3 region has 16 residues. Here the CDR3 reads CASTRTSGNSYNEQFF. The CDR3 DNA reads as TGCGCCAGCACGAGGACTAGCGGAAACTCCTACAATGAGCAGTTCTTC.

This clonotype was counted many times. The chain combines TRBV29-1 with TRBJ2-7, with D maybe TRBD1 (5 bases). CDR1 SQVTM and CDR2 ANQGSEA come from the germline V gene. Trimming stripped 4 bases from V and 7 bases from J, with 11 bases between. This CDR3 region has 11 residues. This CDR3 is CSVAVAGEQYF. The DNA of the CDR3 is TGCAGCGTTGCCGTAGCAGGGGAGCAGTACTTC.